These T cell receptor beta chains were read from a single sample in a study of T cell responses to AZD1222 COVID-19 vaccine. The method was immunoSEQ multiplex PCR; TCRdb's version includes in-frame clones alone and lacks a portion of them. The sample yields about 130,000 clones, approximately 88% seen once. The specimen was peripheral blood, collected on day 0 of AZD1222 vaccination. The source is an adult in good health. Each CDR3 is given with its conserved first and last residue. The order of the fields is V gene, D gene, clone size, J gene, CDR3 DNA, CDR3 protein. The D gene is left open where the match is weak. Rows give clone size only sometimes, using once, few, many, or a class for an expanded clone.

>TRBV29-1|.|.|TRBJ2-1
TGCAGCGTTGAAGGGCAGTCTGGCTCCTACAATGAGCAGTTCTTC
CSVEGQSGSYNEQFF
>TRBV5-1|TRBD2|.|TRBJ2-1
TGCGCCAGCAGCGGGGGACTAGCGGAGCAGTTCTTC
CASSGGLAEQFF
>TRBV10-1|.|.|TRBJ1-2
TGCGCCAGCAGTGAGGGGGGTCTTGGCTCCCACTATGGCTACACCTTC
CASSEGGLGSHYGYTF
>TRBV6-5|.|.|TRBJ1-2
TGTGCCAGCTCGGGGGCCGCCTATGGCTACACCTTC
CASSGAAYGYTF
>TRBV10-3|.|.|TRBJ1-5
TGTGCCATCAGTGAAGGGCTCGGCGATCAGCCCCAGCATTTT
CAISEGLGDQPQHF
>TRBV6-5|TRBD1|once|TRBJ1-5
TGTGCCAGCAGTAAACAGGGGGATCGCCAGCCCCAGCATTTT
CASSKQGDRQPQHF
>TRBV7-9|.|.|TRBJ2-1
TGTGCCAGCAGCTCGGCAGGATTCCGCAATGAGCAGTTCTTC
CASSSAGFRNEQFF
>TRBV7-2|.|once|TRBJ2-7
TGTGCCAGCAGCTTAGAATTTCAGGGTCCTTTCGCCTACGAGCAGTACTTC
CASSLEFQGPFAYEQYF
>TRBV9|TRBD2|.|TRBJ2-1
TGTGCCAGCAGCGGTCGAGCGGGAGGCCTCTACAATGAGCAGTTCTTC
CASSGRAGGLYNEQFF
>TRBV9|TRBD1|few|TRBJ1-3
TGTGCCAGCAGCGTAGGGGTTGACAGGGCTGGAAACACCATATATTTT
CASSVGVDRAGNTIYF
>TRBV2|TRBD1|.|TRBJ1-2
TGTGCCAGCAGTCCCGGGACAGCAGACTATGGCTACACCTTC
CASSPGTADYGYTF
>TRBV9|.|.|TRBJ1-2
TGTGCCAGCAGCGTAACGGGCGGGGGTGGCTACACCTTC
CASSVTGGGGYTF
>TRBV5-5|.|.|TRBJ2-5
TGTGCCAGCAGCTTGGCAGGGGCGATGGAGACCCAGTACTTC
CASSLAGAMETQYF
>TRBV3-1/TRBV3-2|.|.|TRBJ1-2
TGTGCCAGCAGCCAACAGGGCTATGGCTACACCTTC
CASSQQGYGYTF
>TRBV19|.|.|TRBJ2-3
TGTGCCAGTAGTATGAGGGGGACGGATAGCACAGATACGCAGTATTTT
CASSMRGTDSTDTQYF
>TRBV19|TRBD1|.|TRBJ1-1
TGTGCCAGTAGTTCTGTGTCAGGGGGCGTGGAGGAAGCTTTCTTT
CASSSVSGGVEEAFF
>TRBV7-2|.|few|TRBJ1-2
TGTGCCAGCAGCCCAGTACCGGGGGGCTACACCTTC
CASSPVPGGYTF
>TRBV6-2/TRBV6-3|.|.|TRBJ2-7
TGTGCCAGCAGCGCCGGGACTCAGTACTACGAGCAGTACTTC
CASSAGTQYYEQYF
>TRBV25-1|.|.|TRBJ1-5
TGTGCCAGCAGCAGAGGGACCCAGCCCCAGCATTTT
CASSRGTQPQHF
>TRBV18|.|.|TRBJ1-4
TGTGCCAGCTCACCAGGGGTGGGCGAAAAACTGTTTTTT
CASSPGVGEKLFF
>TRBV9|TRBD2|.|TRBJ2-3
TGTGCCAGCAGCGTAGCGGGCCCCGTAGCGGGAGGCGACGGAGATACGCAGTATTTT
CASSVAGPVAGGDGDTQYF
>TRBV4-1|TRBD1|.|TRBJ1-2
TGCGCCAGCAGCCAAGACGGGGGACAGGGGGCGTATGGCTACACCTTC
CASSQDGGQGAYGYTF
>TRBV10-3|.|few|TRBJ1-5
TGTGCCATCAGTGAGTCGAGGACTGGTCAGCCCCAGCATTTT
CAISESRTGQPQHF
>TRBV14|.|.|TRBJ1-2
TGTGCCAGCAGCCTACAACAGGGACGGGGCTACACCTTC
CASSLQQGRGYTF
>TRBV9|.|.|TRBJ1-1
TGTGCCAGCAGCAGAGGACTTCGGGCAGGTGAAGCTTTCTTT
CASSRGLRAGEAFF
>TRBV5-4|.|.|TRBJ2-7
TGTGCCAGCAGCCCCGCCGCGTCCACCTACGAGCAGTACTTC
CASSPAASTYEQYF
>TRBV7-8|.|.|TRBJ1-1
TGTGCCAGCAGCTTAAATGTGGGGGCGTCGAACACTGAAGCTTTCTTT
CASSLNVGASNTEAFF
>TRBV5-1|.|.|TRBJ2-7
TGCGCCAGCAGCTTGGTAGCGAGTAGCGCTTATCCCTACGAGCAGTACTTC
CASSLVASSAYPYEQYF
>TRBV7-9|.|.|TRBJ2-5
TGTGCCAGCAGCTTTGATAGCGGCCAAGAGACCCAGTACTTC
CASSFDSGQETQYF
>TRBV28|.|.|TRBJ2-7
TGTGCCAGCACCCAGGGTAACCACGAGCAGTACTTC
CASTQGNHEQYF
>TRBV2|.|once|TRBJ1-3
TGTGCCAGTACAGGGTTCGGCGGAAACACCATATATTTT
CASTGFGGNTIYF
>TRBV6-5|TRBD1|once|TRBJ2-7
TGTGCCAGCAGTTTTGGACAGGGGGGCGAGCAGTACTTC
CASSFGQGGEQYF
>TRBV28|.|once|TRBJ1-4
TGTGCCAGCAGTTTAGGGACGGAAACTAATGAAAAACTGTTTTTT
CASSLGTETNEKLFF
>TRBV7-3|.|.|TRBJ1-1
TGTGCCAGCACCGCCGGGCCATCGAACACTGAAGCTTTCTTT
CASTAGPSNTEAFF
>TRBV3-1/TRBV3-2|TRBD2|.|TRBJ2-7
TGTGCCAGCAGCCAATCTAGCGGGAGCTACGAGCAGTACTTC
CASSQSSGSYEQYF
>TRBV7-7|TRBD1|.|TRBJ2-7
TGTGCTAGCAGCCTGCAACAGGGGAGCGAGCAGTACTTC
CASSLQQGSEQYF
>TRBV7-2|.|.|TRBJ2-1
TGTGCCAGCAGCTCAGGGCGCTTGGGGTACAATGAGCAGTTCTTC
CASSSGRLGYNEQFF
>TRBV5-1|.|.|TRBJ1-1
TGCGCCAGCAGCCAGGGTAAGAACACTGAAGCTTTCTTT
CASSQGKNTEAFF
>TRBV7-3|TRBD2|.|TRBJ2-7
TGTGCCAGCAGCTTAATTAGCGGGGGCGAGCAGTACTTC
CASSLISGGEQYF
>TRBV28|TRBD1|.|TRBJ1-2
TGTGCCAGCAGTTTAACCCCAGGGACAGGGGTCTATGGCTACACCTTC
CASSLTPGTGVYGYTF
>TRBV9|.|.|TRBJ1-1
TGTGCCAGCAGCGTAGCAGGGAACACTGAAGCTTTCTTT
CASSVAGNTEAFF
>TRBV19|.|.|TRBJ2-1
TGTGCCAGTAGTATGAGGGGGGGCTCCTACAATGAGCAGTTCTTC
CASSMRGGSYNEQFF
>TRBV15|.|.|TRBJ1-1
TGTGCCACCAGCAGAGATCTGCCGGGGATGAACACTGAAGCTTTCTTT
CATSRDLPGMNTEAFF
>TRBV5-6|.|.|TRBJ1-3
TGTGCCAGCAGCTTGGGACCCTCTGGAAACACCATATATTTT
CASSLGPSGNTIYF
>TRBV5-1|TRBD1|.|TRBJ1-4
TGCGCCAGCAGCTTGCAGGGGGCTAATGAAAAACTGTTTTTT
CASSLQGANEKLFF
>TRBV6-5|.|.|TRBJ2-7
TGTGCCAGCAGTTCCGACACCCTCCGCGAGCAGTACTTC
CASSSDTLREQYF